The 12 T cell receptor beta chains reported below all come from one sample, sequenced in a study of cytomegalovirus exposure and HLA in healthy donors. Vbeta (60) and Jbeta (13) primers were used in the PCR. The protocol was immunoSEQ multiplex PCR, while the TCRdb copy is restricted to in-frame clones and leaves out a portion. The table lists 150,000 to 200,000 clones, approximately 80% of them singletons. Material: PBMCs. The receptors were sampled from a male donor in good health and CMV-seropositive.

This clone was seen only once. V usage is TRBV11-3 and J usage is TRBJ2-4; 7 bases map to TRBD2. This CDR3 has 14 residues. V was pared by 3 bases and J by 6 bases, with 5 bases of the junction left unmatched. Germline V gene data show CDR1 as SGHNT and CDR2 as YENEEA. DNA for the CDR3: TGTGCCAGCAGCTTTGGGAGGGGCGGAAACATTCAGTACTTC. Translation gives CASSFGRGGNIQYF. Variable domain in full (rest from reference TRBV11-3 and TRBJ2-4): EAGVVQSPRYKIIEKKQPVAFWCNPISGHNTLYWYLQNLGQGPELLIRYENEEAVDDSQLPKDRFSAERLKGVDSTLKIQPAELGDSAVYLCASSFGRGGNIQYFGAGTRLSVL.

This clone was counted once. The rearrangement links TRBV13 to TRBJ1-4; tentatively, D is TRBD1 (6 bases). Germline V gene sequence: CDR1 PRHDT, CDR2 FYEKMQ (reference sequence). The CDR3 loop spans 15 amino acids. Trimming shortened V by 4 bases and J by 7 bases, and 16 bases separated the two germline ends. For the CDR3, the DNA is TGTGCCAGCAGCTCCTCACAGGGCGGCGGTGAAAAACTGTTTTTT. Encoded protein: CASSSSQGGGEKLFF.

This chain links TRBV19 with TRBJ2-4; possibly TRBD1 for D (6 bases). Trimming took off 6 bases at V and 6 bases at J, with 12 bases between the two ends. Germline loops: CDR1 LNHDA, CDR2 SQIVND (reference sequence). The CDR3 spans 13 residues. DNA of the CDR3: TGTGCCAGTAGGGGTACAGGGTCAAACATTCAGTACTTC. It translates to CASRGTGSNIQYF.

The chain is built from TRBV7-9 and TRBJ1-5; weak D call: TRBD1 (6 bases). Trimming took 5 bases from V and 0 from J, leaving 20 bases between them. The CDR3 spans 18 residues. CDR1 SEHNR and CDR2 FQNEAQ come from the germline V gene (reference sequence). This CDR3 is CASSRSDSPMVSNQPQHF. Written as DNA, the CDR3 is TGTGCCAGCAGCAGATCGGACAGCCCGATGGTTAGCAATCAGCCCCAGCATTTT.

The rearrangement uses TRBV9 and TRBJ2-1; 12 bases agree with TRBD2. CDR3 size: 17 residues. The trim removed 6 bases at V and 4 bases at J, leaving 11 bases unmatched. The germline V gene encodes CDR1 SGDLS and CDR2 YYNGEE. The DNA of the CDR3 is TGTGCCAGCACCCTCGGGACTAGCGGGCTCGGGTACAATGAGCAGTTCTTC. Its protein product is CASTLGTSGLGYNEQFF.

V usage is TRBV28 and J usage is TRBJ1-1; D is ambiguous. The CDR3 totals 14 residues. Between the trimmed V and J ends, which lost 8 bases and 2 bases, there was a span of 15 bases. The germline V gene has CDR1 MDHEN and CDR2 SYDVKM. CDR3 sequence (DNA): TGTGCCAGCGGAGATGGAGAGATAAACACTGAAGCTTTCTTT. It encodes CASGDGEINTEAFF.

This clone has only one observation. The chain uses TRBV7-9 and TRBJ2-6, with 11 positions matching TRBD2. The junction had 4 bases not matched to a gene; V was cut back by 3 bases and J by 0 bases. The CDR3 consists of 18 residues. Germline V CDR1 and CDR2: SEHNR, FQNEAQ (reference sequence). The CDR3 DNA follows: TGTGCCAGCAGCTTGGGACTAGCGGTTATCTCTGGGGCCAACGTCCTGACTTTC. It encodes CASSLGLAVISGANVLTF.

This clone has more than one count but fewer than ten. The rearrangement links TRBV29-1 to TRBJ1-5; no clear D. The CDR3 length is 13 residues. The V and J ends lost 3 bases and 2 bases respectively, with 8 bases between them. CDR1 and CDR2 from the germline V gene are SQVTM and ANQGSEA. In nucleotides, the CDR3 is TGCAGCGTTGAGCCAGGCCGCAATCAGCCCCAGCATTTT. Amino acids: CSVEPGRNQPQHF.

V gene TRBV11-3 combines with J gene TRBJ1-1; 7 nucleotides align to TRBD1. Trimming at V came to 3 bases and at J to 1 base, leaving 2 bases not matched to a gene. The CDR3 consists of 14 residues. Looked up from germline, CDR1 is SGHNT and CDR2 is YENEEA. CDR3 sequence (DNA): TGTGCCAGCAGCTTTCAGGGGGAGAACACTGAAGCTTTCTTT. It specifies CASSFQGENTEAFF.

J is TRBJ1-2 and V is TRBV9; a weak D match, TRBD1 (5 bases). Per germline, CDR1 SGDLS and CDR2 YYNGEE. The V end lost 4 bases, the J end lost 8 bases, and 33 bases lay between the germline ends. This CDR3 is 19 amino acids long. CDR3 sequence: CASSPKMSRERFPTPGYTF. The CDR3 DNA follows: TGTGCCAGCAGCCCCAAAATGTCCAGGGAAAGGTTTCCAACTCCCGGCTACACCTTC.

CDR3 region: CASSRDSLNSPLHF. The CDR3 DNA sequence: TGTGCCAGCAGCCGGGACAGCCTGAATTCACCCCTCCACTTT. This sequence joins TRBV6-1 and TRBJ1-6; 7 bases match TRBD1. The V gene's germline CDR1 is MNHNS and CDR2 SASEGT. The CDR3 extends over 14 amino acids. Unmatched junction bases numbered 6, after V lost 6 bases and J lost 7 bases.

The rearrangement joins TRBV18 to TRBJ1-2; D is perhaps TRBD1 (5 bases). The CDR3 has 13 residues. Germline CDR1 and CDR2: KGHSH and LQKENI. The ends were cut back, 8 bases at V and 5 bases at J, with 15 bases in the middle. The CDR3 bases are TGTGCCAGCCGAACCACAGGAGTTTATGGCTACACCTTC. Protein sequence: CASRTTGVYGYTF.